This TCR beta chain came from a study of T-cell reconstitution after alpha-beta-depleted transplantation in children (dated by TCRdb to 2016 to 2018). Regarding the research as a whole: T-cell immune reconstitution after TCRalphabeta/CD19-depleted allogeneic hematopoietic cell transplantation in children was quantitatively tracked in the study by means of TCR repertoire profiling. Results the study describes overall, beyond this receptor: Over subsequent months, a decline in hyperexpanded clone frequencies was noted, and after one year, T-cell counts and TCRbeta diversity were mostly ascribed to newly produced T cells. About two months after transplant, the apparently early recovery of alphabetaT-cell counts reportedly depended on just several hundred clones that had expanded rapidly and came from non-depleted graft cells. In some patients, high TCRbeta diversity at day 60 was attributed to recipient T cells and intrathymic progenitors that had survived conditioning.

With regard to this clonotype: Its antigen is currently not known. Base qualities are not recorded, but no much larger clone differs from it by a single base.

The treatment or condition label corresponds to: allogeneic hematopoietic cell transplantation with graft depleted of TCRalphabeta T cells and CD19 B cells. The children who served as transplant recipients had been given grafts of TCRalphabeta/CD19-depleted allogeneic hematopoietic cells. Library construction relied on PCR. For sequencing, an Illumina HiSeq 2500 was employed. To normalize quantification of the TCRbeta repertoire, the TCR libraries were built with molecular barcoding that relied on unique molecular identifiers. TCRdb reprocessed the public reads (quality trimming at Q25 with fastp, clone calling with MiXCR) and kept in-frame beta chains. Each CDR3 protein appears once, grouped with its most common genes and DNA. The sample table holds about 580,000 distinct CDR3 sequences, of which approximately 22% were seen once. About 14% of the sample is in the top ten clones. Sequences were derived from PBMCs, mostly from graft donor cells, sampled 360 days after TCRalphabeta/CD19-depleted stem cell transplant. The receptor's source is a boy under three years old who had a stem cell transplant for acute myeloid leukemia, so the T cells may come from the graft donor.

The CDR3 loop reads CASSYREGWTQYF. The DNA sequence reads TGTGCCAGCAGTTACAGGGAGGGGTGGACCCAGTACTTC. This chain is built from TRBV6-6 and TRBJ2-5, with 7 junctional bases fitting TRBD2. Looking up the germline V gene (reference sequence) yields CDR1 MNHNY and CDR2 SVGAGI. From cysteine to phenylalanine, the CDR3 is 13 amino acids long. Kept here is only the CDR3 DNA, which spans 39 bases and is read in frame from base 1. V lost 2 bases and J lost 7 bases, and the count of bases not matched to a germline gene is 4.